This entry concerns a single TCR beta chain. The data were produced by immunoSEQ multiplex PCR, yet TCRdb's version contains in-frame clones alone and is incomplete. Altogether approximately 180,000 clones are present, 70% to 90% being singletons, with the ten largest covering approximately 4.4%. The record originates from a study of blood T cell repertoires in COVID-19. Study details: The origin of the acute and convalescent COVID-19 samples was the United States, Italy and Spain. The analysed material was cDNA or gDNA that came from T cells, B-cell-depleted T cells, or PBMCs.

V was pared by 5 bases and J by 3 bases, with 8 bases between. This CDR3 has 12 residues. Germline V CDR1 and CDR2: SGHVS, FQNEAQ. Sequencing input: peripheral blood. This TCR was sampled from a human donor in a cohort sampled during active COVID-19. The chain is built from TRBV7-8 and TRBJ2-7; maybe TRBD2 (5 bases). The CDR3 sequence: CASSRSGYEQYF. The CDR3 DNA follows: TGTGCCAGCAGCCGGAGCGGCTACGAGCAGTACTTC.